What follows are 28 T cell receptor beta chains derived from one specimen sequenced in a study of blood T cell repertoires in COVID-19. The repertoire was sequenced with immunoSEQ multiplex PCR; TCRdb's copy has only in-frame clones and lacks some. The data show approximately 150,000 clones, more than 70% seen once. The sequenced material came from PBMCs or T cells enriched from blood (not recorded which). The receptors were sampled from a man aged 35-49 years who had recovered from COVID-19.

This clone is deemed medium-sized. V usage is TRBV7-8 and J usage is TRBJ1-4, with 9 bases aligning to TRBD1. This CDR3 has 15 amino acids. In germline, CDR1 is SGHVS, CDR2 FQNEAQ. V dropped 5 bases and J dropped 7; count of bases not matched to a gene: 8. The CDR3 here is CASSTWDREGEKLFF. CDR3 coding DNA: TGTGCCAGCAGCACCTGGGACAGGGAAGGTGAAAAACTGTTTTTT.

This chain connects TRBV6-5 to TRBJ1-4; 9 bases match TRBD1. Looked up from germline, CDR1 is MNHEY and CDR2 is SVGAGI. J was trimmed by 7 bases and V by 7 bases; bases with no gene match: 4. The CDR3 is 13 amino acids. CDR3 amino acids: CASTDRGGEKLFF. The DNA of the CDR3 is TGTGCCAGCACCGACAGGGGGGGTGAAAAACTGTTTTTT.

The chain recombines TRBV7-2 with TRBJ2-1; no clear D. With 2 bases removed from V and 2 bases from J, the gap between germline ends came to 7 bases. The CDR3 length is 14 residues. Germline V gene lookup returns CDR1 SGHTA and CDR2 FQGNSA. The DNA for the CDR3 is TGTGCCAGCAGCTTACCCGGAGCCTACAATGAGCAGTTCTTC. This sequence encodes CASSLPGAYNEQFF.

The chain is built from TRBV6-1 and TRBJ2-5; 10 nucleotides agree with TRBD1. CDR3 length: 18 residues. CDR1 and CDR2 from the germline V gene are MNHNS and SASEGT. Trimming at V came to 2 bases and at J to 5 bases, leaving 14 bases not matched to a gene. The CDR3 reads CASSERGRRQGAWETQYF. DNA for the CDR3: TGTGCCAGCAGTGAAAGGGGAAGGAGACAGGGGGCCTGGGAGACCCAGTACTTC.

The chain recombines TRBV13 with TRBJ2-1; 13 bases fit TRBD2. The germline V gene has CDR1 PRHDT and CDR2 FYEKMQ (reference sequence). The V segment lost 4 bases and the J segment 4 bases; nucleotides outside the gene matches: 7. The CDR3 runs to 17 residues. CDR3 sequence (DNA): TGTGCCAGCAGCTCAACTAGCGGGGGGGCGGAGTACAATGAGCAGTTCTTC. It yields the protein CASSSTSGGAEYNEQFF.

V is TRBV6-5 and J is TRBJ1-3, with 7 bases identical to TRBD1. The V gene end was trimmed by 5 bases and the J gene end by 2 bases; junction bases not matched to a gene: 6. From germline, CDR1 is MNHEY and CDR2 SVGAGI. The CDR3 spans 15 residues. The CDR3 DNA reads TGTGCCAGCAGTCCGACAGGGTGGGCTGGAAACACCATATATTTT. It yields the protein CASSPTGWAGNTIYF.

The chain combines TRBV5-1 with TRBJ1-1; possible D gene TRBD1, 6 bases. The CDR3 length is 14 residues. The V end lost 1 base, the J end lost 4 bases, and 11 bases lay between the germline ends. CDR1 is SGHRS and CDR2 is YFSETQ in the germline V gene. The CDR3 sequence is CASSLRGEGTEAFF. CDR3 DNA: TGCGCCAGCAGCTTGAGGGGGGAGGGCACTGAAGCTTTCTTT.

The chain recombines TRBV24-1 with TRBJ2-5, with D possibly TRBD1 on 5 matching bases. V was trimmed by 6 bases and J by 5 bases, leaving 18 bases between them. Germline loops: CDR1 KGHDR, CDR2 SFDVKD. There are 15 residues in the CDR3. CDR3 DNA sequence: TGTGCCACCAGTTTGGGTTGGCAGGGTGAGGAGACCCAGTACTTC. Translating it yields CATSLGWQGEETQYF.

This chain's CDR3 is CASSLSVAGDTDTQYF. The CDR3 region has the DNA TGCGCCAGCAGCTTGAGTGTAGCGGGGGACACAGATACGCAGTATTTT. V gene TRBV5-1 combines with J gene TRBJ2-3; 9 positions match TRBD2. The CDR3 has 16 amino acids. In germline, CDR1 is SGHRS, CDR2 YFSETQ. Germline trimming cut 1 base from V and 2 bases from J; bases unmatched to any gene: 5.

This rearrangement joins TRBV4-2 to TRBJ1-1, with 10 bases aligning to TRBD1. V was pared by 0 bases and J by 0 bases, with 10 bases of the junction left unmatched. The CDR3 has 19 amino acids. Germline CDR1 reads LGHNA; CDR2 reads YNFKEQ. CDR3 coding DNA: TGTGCCAGCAGCCAAGACCTCCCGGGACAGGGGCCCATGAACACTGAAGCTTTCTTT. Amino acid sequence: CASSQDLPGQGPMNTEAFF.

The CDR3 sequence: CASSAIAGGLNEQYF. CDR3 in DNA: TGTGCCAGTAGTGCTATAGCGGGGGGCCTAAACGAGCAGTACTTC. V is TRBV19 and J is TRBJ2-7; TRBD2 agrees at 10 bases. Germline CDR1 LNHDA, CDR2 SQIVND (reference sequence). There are 15 residues in the CDR3. Trimming removed 5 bases from V and 5 bases from J; junction bases left unmatched: 9.

The genes are TRBV19 and TRBJ1-2, with TRBD1 matching 9 bases. The CDR3 consists of 14 residues. V shed 4 bases, J shed 7 bases, and the junction held 7 bases outside the gene matches. Germline V gene lookup returns CDR1 LNHDA and CDR2 SQIVND (reference sequence). The DNA of the CDR3 is TGTGCCAGTAGTAGGGACAGGGACGGAACTGGCTACACCTTC. Protein sequence: CASSRDRDGTGYTF.

The chain carries TRBV21-1 and TRBJ2-7; the table's D call TRBD1 went unverified against the DNA. TRBV21-1 is assigned pseudogene status. This CDR3 spans 15 amino acids. The CDR3 DNA follows: TGTGCCAGCAGCAAAAGTGGCAGTAATTACTACGAGCAGTACTTC. Translated: CASSKSGSNYYEQYF.

The gene calls are TRBV25-1 and TRBJ2-5, with 12 bases that match TRBD2. Germline V gives CDR1 MGHDK, CDR2 SYGVNS. The ends lost 5 bases at V and 8 bases at J; junction bases unmatched: 6. The CDR3 consists of 14 residues. The CDR3 loop reads CASSPTSGGYTQYF. In DNA form, the CDR3 reads TGTGCCAGCAGTCCCACTAGCGGGGGGTACACCCAGTACTTC.

The gene calls are TRBV4-2 and TRBJ1-1; perhaps TRBD1 as D (5 bases). The germline CDR1 and CDR2 sequences are LGHNA and YNFKEQ. The CDR3 has 13 residues. Trimming stripped 1 base from V and 8 bases from J, with 11 bases between. CDR3 in amino acids: CASSQGGRVEAFF. In DNA form, the CDR3 reads TGTGCCAGCAGCCAAGGTGGCAGGGTAGAAGCTTTCTTT.

The sample holds one count of this clone. The CDR3 is CASRRTSGALNEQFF. The CDR3 nucleotides are TGTGCCAGCCGACGGACTAGCGGGGCCCTCAATGAGCAGTTCTTC. The chain has TRBV6-4 and TRBJ2-1, with 12 bases aligning to TRBD2. This CDR3 has 15 residues. The germline gives CDR1 MRHNA, CDR2 SNTAGT. Trimming took 8 bases from V and 6 from J; bases not matched to a gene: 8.

The V gene is TRBV27, the J gene TRBJ2-1, with a weak D call TRBD2 (6 bases). Trimming took 5 bases from V and 9 from J, leaving 14 bases between them. Germline values: CDR1 MNHEY, CDR2 SMNVEV (reference sequence). The CDR3 extends over 13 amino acids. Here the CDR3 reads CASSSSGVGEQFF. CDR3 coding DNA: TGTGCCAGCAGTAGTTCGGGGGTAGGTGAGCAGTTCTTC.

The CDR3 sequence is CASSLVSAYEQYV. The CDR3 bases are TGTGCCAGCAGCTTGGTTTCTGCCTACGAGCAGTACGTC. The rearrangement joins TRBV5-6 to TRBJ2-7; D remains ambiguous. This CDR3 spans 13 amino acids. Germline V gene sequence: CDR1 SGHDT, CDR2 YYEEEE. The germline V and J ends were trimmed by 0 bases and 2 bases, with 6 bases remaining between them.

The chain links TRBV5-1 to TRBJ1-2; D might be TRBD1 (6 bases). CDR3 size: 14 residues. Trimming stripped 4 bases from V and 3 bases from J, with 13 bases between. Germline V gene sequence: CDR1 SGHRS, CDR2 YFSETQ. The DNA of the CDR3 is TGCGCCAGCAGCAATAGGACAGCTCACTATGGCTACACCTTC. As protein: CASSNRTAHYGYTF.

This clone is a singleton in its sample. This may come from a read error, since a much larger clone is one base off. This sequence joins TRBV2 and TRBJ1-5, with TRBD1 matching over 8 bases. V dropped 6 bases and J dropped 3; count of bases not matched to a gene: 4. The length of the CDR3 is 14 residues. Germline V CDR1 and CDR2: SNHLY, FYNNEI. In nucleotides, the CDR3 is TGTGCCAGCAGCTTGACAGGGGACAATCAGCCCCAGCATTTT. This gives the protein CASSLTGDNQPQHF.

The J gene is TRBJ2-2, the V gene TRBV6-2 or TRBV6-3; 7 positions agree with TRBD2. The V gene end was trimmed by 6 bases and the J gene end by 3 bases; junction bases not matched to a gene: 10. The germline V gene has CDR1 MNHEY and CDR2 SVGEGT. This CDR3 spans 16 amino acids. Here the CDR3 reads CASRPTGGSHTGELFF. The CDR3 bases are TGTGCCAGCAGGCCTACGGGGGGTTCCCACACCGGGGAGCTGTTTTTT.

This clone was counted once. The genes are TRBV6-5 and TRBJ2-5, with a weak D call TRBD1 (5 bases). Trimming pared 4 bases from V and 4 bases from J, leaving 13 bases between. The V gene's germline CDR1 is MNHEY and CDR2 SVGAGI. The CDR3 covers 14 residues. CDR3 sequence: CASSSWGQGETQYF. CDR3 in DNA: TGTGCCAGCAGTTCATGGGGCCAGGGAGAGACCCAGTACTTC.

This clone came up a few times. The chain links TRBV30 to TRBJ1-6, with D tentatively TRBD1 (5 bases). CDR1 and CDR2 (germline): GTSNPN, SVGIG (reference sequence). This CDR3 is 18 amino acids long. Trimming pared 2 bases from V and 0 bases from J, leaving 17 bases between. CDR3 sequence: CAWSLPRQFSSYNSPLHF. For the CDR3, the DNA is TGTGCCTGGAGTCTTCCCCGACAGTTCAGCTCCTATAATTCACCCCTCCACTTT. The full variable domain, its missing parts supplied by reference TRBV30 and TRBJ1-6, is SQTIHQWPATLVQPVGSPLSLECTVEGTSNPNLYWYRQAAGRGLQLLFYSVGIGQISSEVPQNLSASRPQDRQFILSSKKLLLSDSGFYLCAWSLPRQFSSYNSPLHFGNGTRLTVT.

The V gene is TRBV7-9, the J gene TRBJ1-2, with 7 bases aligning to TRBD1. Germline CDR1 and CDR2: SEHNR and FQNEAQ (reference sequence). CDR3 length equals 14 residues. After removal of 1 base from V and 5 bases from J, the junction contained 4 bases not matched to a gene. CDR3 protein: CASSLGQGKYGYTF. The CDR3 DNA reads as TGTGCCAGCAGCTTAGGACAGGGCAAATATGGCTACACCTTC.

In this sample, this clone is medium-sized. The chain uses TRBV6-5 and TRBJ2-7; 7 bases match TRBD1. The CDR3 length is 12 residues. The trim removed 6 bases at V and 4 bases at J, leaving 3 bases unmatched. CDR1 and CDR2 (germline): MNHEY, SVGAGI. The CDR3: CASRTTGYEQYF. CDR3 sequence (DNA): TGTGCCAGCAGGACGACAGGGTACGAGCAGTACTTC.

The chain joins TRBV7-3 to TRBJ2-1; TRBD2 might be the D (7 bases). The CDR3 contains 16 residues. The V and J ends lost 5 bases and 0 bases respectively, with 14 bases between them. Germline V lookup: CDR1 SGHTA, CDR2 FQGTGA. CDR3 DNA sequence: TGTGCCAGCAGCCTGGCGGGGGCTAGCTCCTACAATGAGCAGTTCTTC. Protein product: CASSLAGASSYNEQFF. Based on the CDR3 plus reference TRBV7-3 and TRBJ2-1, the full variable domain is GAGVSQTPSNKVTEKGKYVELRCDPISGHTALYWYRQSLGQGPEFLIYFQGTGAADDSGLPNDRFFAVRPEGSVSTLKIQRTERGDSAVYLCASSLAGASSYNEQFFGPGTRLTVL.

The chain has TRBV9 and TRBJ2-2; possible D gene TRBD2, 6 bases. CDR1 and CDR2 from the germline V gene are SGDLS and YYNGEE. The CDR3 length is 16 residues. The germline V and J ends were trimmed by 2 bases and 1 base, with 12 bases remaining between them. The DNA for the CDR3 is TGTGCCAGCAGCGTGACCCCTAGCGTGAACACCGGGGAGCTGTTTTTT. Protein product: CASSVTPSVNTGELFF. Complete variable domain (other parts from reference TRBV9 and TRBJ2-2): DSGVTQTPKHLITATGQRVTLRCSPRSGDLSVYWYQQSLDQGLQFLIQYYNGEERAKGNILERFSAQQFPDLHSELNLSSLELGDSALYFCASSVTPSVNTGELFFGEGSRLTVL.

J is TRBJ2-5 and V is TRBV5-1, with 7 bases matching TRBD1. CDR1 SGHRS and CDR2 YFSETQ come from the germline V gene. Losses at the gene ends were 0 bases for V and 5 bases for J; bases not matched to a gene: 4. This CDR3 comprises 14 residues. Here the CDR3 reads CASSLEGGRETQYF. The DNA of the CDR3 is TGCGCCAGCAGCTTGGAAGGGGGCCGGGAGACCCAGTACTTC.